This T cell receptor (beta chain) emerged from a study of Graves' ophthalmopathy and Graves' hyperthyroidism. This clonotype was counted at least ten times. Investigators amplified TCR beta CDR3 regions from RNA transcripts. First-round RT-PCR employed HTBI primers, with a second-round multiplex PCR after it. TCRdb analysed the multiplex PCR reads with MiXCR anew, one entry per CDR3 protein. This table has about 740,000 distinct CDR3 sequences, 35% to 50% appearing once. Per the germline V gene, CDR1 is SGHTA and CDR2 is FQGNSA. V dropped 4 bases and J dropped 4 bases, with 16 bases sitting between them. This CDR3 has 15 residues. If patients had other autoimmune diseases, uncontrolled infections, pregnancy or lactation, they were excluded.

The V and J genes are TRBV7-2 and TRBJ1-2, with D possibly matching TRBD1 (6 bases). Sequenced: peripheral blood. This clonotype was sampled from an adult man with Graves' ophthalmopathy. The CDR3 bases are TGTGCCAGCAGCTCCTACAGGGATACCGCCTATGGCTACACCTTC. This sequence encodes CASSSYRDTAYGYTF.